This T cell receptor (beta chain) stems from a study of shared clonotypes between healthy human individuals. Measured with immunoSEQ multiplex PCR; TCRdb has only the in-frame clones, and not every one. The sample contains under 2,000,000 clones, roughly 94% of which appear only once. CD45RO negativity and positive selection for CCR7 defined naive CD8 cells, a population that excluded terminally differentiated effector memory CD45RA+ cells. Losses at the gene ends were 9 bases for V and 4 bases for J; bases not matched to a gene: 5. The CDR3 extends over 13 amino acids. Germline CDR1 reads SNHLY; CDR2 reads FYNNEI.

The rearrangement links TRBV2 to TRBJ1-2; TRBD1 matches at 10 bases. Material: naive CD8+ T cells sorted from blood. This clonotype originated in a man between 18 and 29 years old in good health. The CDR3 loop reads CASRQGAAYGYTF. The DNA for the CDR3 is TGTGCCAGTAGACAGGGGGCCGCCTATGGCTACACCTTC.